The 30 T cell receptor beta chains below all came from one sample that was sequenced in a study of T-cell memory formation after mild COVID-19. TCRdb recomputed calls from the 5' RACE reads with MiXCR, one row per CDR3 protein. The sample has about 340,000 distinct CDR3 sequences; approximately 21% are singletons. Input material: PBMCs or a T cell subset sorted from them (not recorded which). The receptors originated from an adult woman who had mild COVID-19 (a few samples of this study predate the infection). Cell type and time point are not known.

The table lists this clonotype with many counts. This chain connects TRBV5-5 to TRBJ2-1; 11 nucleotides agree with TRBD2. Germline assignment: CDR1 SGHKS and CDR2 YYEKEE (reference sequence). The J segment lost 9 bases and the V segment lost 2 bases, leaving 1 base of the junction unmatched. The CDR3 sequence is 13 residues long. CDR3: CASSLLAGVEQFF. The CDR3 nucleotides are TGTGCCAGCAGCTTACTAGCGGGAGTTGAGCAGTTCTTC. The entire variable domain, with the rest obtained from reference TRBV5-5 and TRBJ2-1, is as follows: DAGVTQSPTHLIKTRGQQVTLRCSPISGHKSVSWYQQVLGQGPQFIFQYYEKEERGRGNFPDRFSARQFPNYSSELNVNALLLGDSALYLCASSLLAGVEQFFGPGTRLTVL.

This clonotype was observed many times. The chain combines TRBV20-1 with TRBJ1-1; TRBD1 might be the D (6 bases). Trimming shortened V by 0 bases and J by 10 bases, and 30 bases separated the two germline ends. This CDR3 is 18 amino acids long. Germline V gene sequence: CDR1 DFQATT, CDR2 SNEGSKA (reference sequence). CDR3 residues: CSARDASLPGRGGSGAFF. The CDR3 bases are TGCAGTGCTAGAGACGCGTCCCTCCCCGGCAGGGGAGGATCCGGAGCTTTCTTT.

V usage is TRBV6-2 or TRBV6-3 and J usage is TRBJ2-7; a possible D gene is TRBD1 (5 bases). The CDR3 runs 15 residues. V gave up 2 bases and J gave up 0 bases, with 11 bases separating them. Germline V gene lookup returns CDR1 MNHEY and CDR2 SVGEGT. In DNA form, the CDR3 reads TGTGCCAGCAGTTACGACAGTGCTAGCTCCTACGAGCAGTACTTC. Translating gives CASSYDSASSYEQYF.

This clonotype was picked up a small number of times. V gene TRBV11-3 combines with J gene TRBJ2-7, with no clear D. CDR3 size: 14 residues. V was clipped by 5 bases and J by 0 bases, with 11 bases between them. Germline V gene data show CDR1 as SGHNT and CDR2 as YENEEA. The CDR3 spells CASSPPPHSYEQYF. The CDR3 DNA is TGTGCCAGCAGCCCCCCCCCGCACTCCTACGAGCAGTACTTC.

The DNA of the CDR3 is TGTGCCAGCAGCCAGACTGGCACAGATACGCAGTATTTT. Translated: CASSQTGTDTQYF. V and J are TRBV11-3 and TRBJ2-3; no reliable D call. The CDR3 has 13 amino acids. Germline-derived CDR1 and CDR2 are SGHNT and YENEEA. The ends were cut back, 5 bases at V and 1 base at J, with 7 bases in the middle. Full variable domain (outside the CDR3, taken from reference TRBV11-3 and TRBJ2-3): EAGVVQSPRYKIIEKKQPVAFWCNPISGHNTLYWYLQNLGQGPELLIRYENEEAVDDSQLPKDRFSAERLKGVDSTLKIQPAELGDSAVYLCASSQTGTDTQYFGPGTRLTVL.

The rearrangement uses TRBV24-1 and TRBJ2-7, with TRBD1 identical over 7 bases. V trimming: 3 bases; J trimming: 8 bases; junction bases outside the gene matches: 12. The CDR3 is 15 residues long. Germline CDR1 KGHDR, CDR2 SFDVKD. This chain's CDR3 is CATSDVTRQGGKQYF. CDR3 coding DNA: TGTGCCACCAGTGATGTAACTCGACAGGGCGGTAAGCAGTACTTC.

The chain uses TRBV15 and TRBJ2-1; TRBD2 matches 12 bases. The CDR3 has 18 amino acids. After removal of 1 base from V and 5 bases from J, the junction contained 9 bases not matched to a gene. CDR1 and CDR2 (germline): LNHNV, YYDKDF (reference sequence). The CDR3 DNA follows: TGTGCCACCAGCAGAGGGGGAATTGGACTAGCGGGGAACAATGAGCAGTTCTTC. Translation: CATSRGGIGLAGNNEQFF.

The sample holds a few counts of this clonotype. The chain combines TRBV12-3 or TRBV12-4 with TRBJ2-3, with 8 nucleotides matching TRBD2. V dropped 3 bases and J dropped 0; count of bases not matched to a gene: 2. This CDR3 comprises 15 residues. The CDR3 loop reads CASSFASGSTDTQYF. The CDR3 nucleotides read TGTGCCAGCAGTTTCGCTAGCGGGAGCACAGATACGCAGTATTTT.

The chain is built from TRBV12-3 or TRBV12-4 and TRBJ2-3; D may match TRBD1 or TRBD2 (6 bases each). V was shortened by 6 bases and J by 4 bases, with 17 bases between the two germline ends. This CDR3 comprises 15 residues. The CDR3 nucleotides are TGTGCCAGCAGCCGCCCGGGAGCAGGGGCAGATACGCAGTATTTT. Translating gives CASSRPGAGADTQYF.

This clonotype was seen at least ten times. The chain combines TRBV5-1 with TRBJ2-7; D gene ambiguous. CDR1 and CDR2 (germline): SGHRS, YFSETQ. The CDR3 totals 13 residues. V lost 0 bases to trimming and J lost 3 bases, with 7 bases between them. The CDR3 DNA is TGCGCCAGCAGCTTGGAAGCGCTCTACGAGCAGTACTTC. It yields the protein CASSLEALYEQYF.

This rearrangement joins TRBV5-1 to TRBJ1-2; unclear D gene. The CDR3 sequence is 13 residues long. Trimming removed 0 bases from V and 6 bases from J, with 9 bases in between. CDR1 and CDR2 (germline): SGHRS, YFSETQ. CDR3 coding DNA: TGCGCCAGCAGCTTGGATGGGCGGAATGGCTACACCTTC. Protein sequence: CASSLDGRNGYTF.

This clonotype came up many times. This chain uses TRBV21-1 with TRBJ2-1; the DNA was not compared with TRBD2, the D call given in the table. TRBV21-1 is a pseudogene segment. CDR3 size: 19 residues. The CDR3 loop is CASSDGLAGGPSSYNEQFF. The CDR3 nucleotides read TGTGCCAGCAGCGATGGACTAGCGGGAGGGCCAAGCTCCTACAATGAGCAGTTCTTC.

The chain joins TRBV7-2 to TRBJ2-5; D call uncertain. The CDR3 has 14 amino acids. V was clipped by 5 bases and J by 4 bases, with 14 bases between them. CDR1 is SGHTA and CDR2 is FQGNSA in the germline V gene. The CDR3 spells CASSPAPPLETQYF. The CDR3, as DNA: TGTGCCAGCAGCCCAGCCCCCCCGCTAGAGACCCAGTACTTC.

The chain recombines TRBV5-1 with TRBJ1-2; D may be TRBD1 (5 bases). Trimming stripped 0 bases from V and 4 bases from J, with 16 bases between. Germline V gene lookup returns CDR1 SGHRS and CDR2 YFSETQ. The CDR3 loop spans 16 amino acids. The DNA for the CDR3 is TGCGCCAGCAGCTTGGGTCCCACGGGGCACACCTATGGCTACACCTTC. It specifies CASSLGPTGHTYGYTF.

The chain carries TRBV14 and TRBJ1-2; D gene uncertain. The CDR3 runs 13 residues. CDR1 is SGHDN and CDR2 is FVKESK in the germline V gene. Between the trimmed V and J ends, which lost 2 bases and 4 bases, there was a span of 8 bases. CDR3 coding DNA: TGTGCCAGCAGCCAACTTCGGTCCTATGGCTACACCTTC. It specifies CASSQLRSYGYTF.

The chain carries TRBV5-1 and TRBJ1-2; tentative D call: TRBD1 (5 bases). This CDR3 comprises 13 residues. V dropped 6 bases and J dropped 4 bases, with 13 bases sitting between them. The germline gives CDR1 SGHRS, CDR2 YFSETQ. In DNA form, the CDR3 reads TGCGCCAGCACCTCGCAGGGAGGCTATGGCTACACCTTC. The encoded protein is CASTSQGGYGYTF.

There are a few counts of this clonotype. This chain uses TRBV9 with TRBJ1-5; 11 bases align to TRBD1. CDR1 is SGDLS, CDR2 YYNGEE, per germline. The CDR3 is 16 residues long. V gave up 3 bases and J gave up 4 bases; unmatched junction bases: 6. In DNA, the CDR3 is TGTGCCAGCAGCGGAATAGGGACAGGGGGAAATCAGCCCCAGCATTTT. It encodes CASSGIGTGGNQPQHF.

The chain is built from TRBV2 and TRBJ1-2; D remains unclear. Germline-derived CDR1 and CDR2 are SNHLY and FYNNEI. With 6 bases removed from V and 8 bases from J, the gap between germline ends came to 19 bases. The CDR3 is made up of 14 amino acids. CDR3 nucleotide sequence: TGTGCCAGCAGAGGCTATGTAGGACTCAACGGCTACACCTTC. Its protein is CASRGYVGLNGYTF.

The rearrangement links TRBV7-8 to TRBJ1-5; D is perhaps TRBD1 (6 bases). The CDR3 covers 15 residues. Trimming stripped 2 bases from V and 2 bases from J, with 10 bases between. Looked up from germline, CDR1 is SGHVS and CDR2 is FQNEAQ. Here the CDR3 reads CASSLNRAGNQPQHF. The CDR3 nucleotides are TGTGCCAGCAGCTTAAACAGGGCGGGCAATCAGCCCCAGCATTTT.

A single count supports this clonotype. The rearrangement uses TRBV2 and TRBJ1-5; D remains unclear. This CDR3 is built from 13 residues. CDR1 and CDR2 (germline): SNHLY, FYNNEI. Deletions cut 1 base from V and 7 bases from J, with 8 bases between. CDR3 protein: CASSEGRGQPQHF. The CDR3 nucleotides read TGTGCCAGCAGTGAAGGGCGGGGACAGCCCCAGCATTTT.

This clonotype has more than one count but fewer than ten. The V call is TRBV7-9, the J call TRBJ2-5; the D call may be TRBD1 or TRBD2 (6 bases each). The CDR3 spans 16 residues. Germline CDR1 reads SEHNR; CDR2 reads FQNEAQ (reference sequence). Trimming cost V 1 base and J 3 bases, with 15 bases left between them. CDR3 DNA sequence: TGTGCCAGCAGCTTAGGAGGGGGACTCCTCAAAGAGACCCAGTACTTC. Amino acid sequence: CASSLGGGLLKETQYF.

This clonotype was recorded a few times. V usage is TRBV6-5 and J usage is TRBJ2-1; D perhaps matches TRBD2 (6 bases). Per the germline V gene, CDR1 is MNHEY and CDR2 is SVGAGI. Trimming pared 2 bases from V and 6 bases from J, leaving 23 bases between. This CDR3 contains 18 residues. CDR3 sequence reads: CASSYEPEAPTRGNEQFF. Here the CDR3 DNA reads TGTGCCAGCAGTTACGAGCCCGAAGCACCGACTAGGGGCAATGAGCAGTTCTTC.

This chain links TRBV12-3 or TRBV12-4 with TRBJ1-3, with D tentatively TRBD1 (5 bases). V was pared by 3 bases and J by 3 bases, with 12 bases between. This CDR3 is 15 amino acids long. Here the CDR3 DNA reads TGTGCCAGCAGTTTCGCGGGGACCGGTGGAAACACCATATATTTT. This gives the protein CASSFAGTGGNTIYF.

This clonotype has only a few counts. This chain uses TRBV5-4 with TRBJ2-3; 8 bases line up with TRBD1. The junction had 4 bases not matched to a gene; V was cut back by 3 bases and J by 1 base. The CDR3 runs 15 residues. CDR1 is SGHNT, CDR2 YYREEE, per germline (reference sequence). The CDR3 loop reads CASSSSRGRTDTQYF. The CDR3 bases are TGTGCCAGCAGCTCAAGCAGGGGGCGCACAGATACGCAGTATTTT.

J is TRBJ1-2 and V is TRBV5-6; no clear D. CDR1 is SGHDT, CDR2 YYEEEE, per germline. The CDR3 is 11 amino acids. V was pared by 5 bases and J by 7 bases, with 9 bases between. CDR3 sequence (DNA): TGTGCCAGCAGGCTCCGGGCTGGCTACACCTTC. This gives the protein CASRLRAGYTF.

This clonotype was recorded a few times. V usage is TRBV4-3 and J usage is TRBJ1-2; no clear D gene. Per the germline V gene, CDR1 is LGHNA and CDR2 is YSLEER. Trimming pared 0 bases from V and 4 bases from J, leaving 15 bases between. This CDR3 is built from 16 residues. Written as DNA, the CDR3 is TGCGCCAGCAGCCAAGACGGGCCCGGGAAACTCTATGGCTACACCTTC. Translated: CASSQDGPGKLYGYTF.

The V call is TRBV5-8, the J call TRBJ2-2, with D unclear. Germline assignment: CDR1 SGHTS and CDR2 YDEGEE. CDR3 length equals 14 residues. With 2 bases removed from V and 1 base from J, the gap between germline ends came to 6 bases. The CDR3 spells CASSFTQNTGELFF. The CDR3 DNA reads TGTGCCAGCAGCTTTACGCAGAACACCGGGGAGCTGTTTTTT.

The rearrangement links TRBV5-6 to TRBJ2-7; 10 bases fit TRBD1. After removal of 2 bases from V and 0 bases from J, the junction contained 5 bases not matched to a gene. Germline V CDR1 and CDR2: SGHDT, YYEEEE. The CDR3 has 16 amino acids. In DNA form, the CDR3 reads TGTGCCAGCAGCTTTTCCAGGACAGGGGGCTCCTACGAGCAGTACTTC. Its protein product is CASSFSRTGGSYEQYF.

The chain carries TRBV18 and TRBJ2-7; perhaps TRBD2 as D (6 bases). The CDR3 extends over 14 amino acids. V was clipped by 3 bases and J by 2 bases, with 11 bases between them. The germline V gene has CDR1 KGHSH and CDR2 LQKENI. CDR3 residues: CASSPGGTPYEQYF. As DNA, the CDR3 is TGTGCCAGCTCACCTGGGGGGACCCCCTACGAGCAGTACTTC.

The CDR3 DNA reads as TGCAGTGCTAGAGAATCGGGACCCACAACATTTAATTCACCCCTCCACTTT. Its protein product is CSARESGPTTFNSPLHF. The chain joins TRBV20-1 to TRBJ1-6; D is possibly TRBD1 (5 bases). The germline CDR1 and CDR2 sequences are DFQATT and SNEGSKA (reference sequence). The CDR3 sequence is 17 residues long. V was clipped by 0 bases and J by 6 bases, with 18 bases between them.